These 7 T cell receptor beta chains were all obtained from the same sample, sequenced in a study of PD-L1 blockade in urothelial cancer. As for time point: pretreatment peripheral blood. Libraries were prepared by immunoSEQ multiplex PCR; TCRdb keeps only in-frame clonotypes and omits some of them. The sample shows about 76,000 clones, roughly nine tenths of them seen only once. Sequences were derived from PBMCs, sampled around atezolizumab (anti-PD-L1) treatment. The source of these receptors is a man between 65 and 85 years old with urothelial cancer.

This clone was recorded a few times. The chain employs TRBV12-5 and TRBJ2-1; a possible D gene is TRBD2 (6 bases). The germline V and J ends were trimmed by 1 base and 5 bases, with 12 bases remaining between them. The CDR3 is 15 amino acids. CDR1 is LGHNT, CDR2 FRNRAP, per germline. The CDR3 here is CASGLGRGVNNEQFF. For the CDR3, the DNA is TGTGCTAGTGGTTTGGGTCGCGGGGTGAACAATGAGCAGTTCTTC.

The rearrangement uses TRBV6-6 and TRBJ2-5; D may be TRBD1 (6 bases). This CDR3 contains 14 residues. Germline CDR1 is MNHNY and CDR2 is SVGAGI (reference sequence). V lost 6 bases and J 5 bases, leaving 16 bases between the germline ends. The CDR3 bases are TGTGCCAGCAGATTCCTTTGGGGGCTTGAGACCCAGTACTTC. It codes for CASRFLWGLETQYF.

The CDR3 nucleotides read TGTGCCAGCAGTGTCGACAGGGTCTACAATGAGCAGTTCTTC. This sequence encodes CASSVDRVYNEQFF. The chain joins TRBV9 to TRBJ2-1; 7 nucleotides agree with TRBD1. V gave up 5 bases and J gave up 3 bases; unmatched junction bases: 5. CDR1 and CDR2 (germline): SGDLS, YYNGEE. This CDR3 comprises 14 residues.

This rearrangement joins TRBV9 to TRBJ1-1; the match to TRBD1 covers 8 bases. The CDR3 loop spans 15 amino acids. Germline V CDR1 and CDR2: SGDLS, YYNGEE. Trimming took 3 bases from V and 6 from J; bases not matched to a gene: 10. CDR3 coding DNA: TGTGCCAGCAGCGGATCAAACCAGGGGGCCGCTGAAGCTTTCTTT. Amino acids: CASSGSNQGAAEAFF. Together with reference TRBV9 and TRBJ1-1, the CDR3 gives the full variable domain: DSGVTQTPKHLITATGQRVTLRCSPRSGDLSVYWYQQSLDQGLQFLIQYYNGEERAKGNILERFSAQQFPDLHSELNLSSLELGDSALYFCASSGSNQGAAEAFFGQGTRLTVV.

V is TRBV11-2 and J is TRBJ2-7; D is ambiguous. Trimming removed 5 bases from V and 1 base from J, with 15 bases in between. In germline, CDR1 is SGHAT, CDR2 FQNNGV. The CDR3 is 15 residues long. CDR3: CASSPLLGSSYEQYF. As DNA, the CDR3 is TGTGCCAGCAGCCCCCTTCTTGGCAGTTCCTACGAGCAGTACTTC.

The V gene is TRBV20-1, the J gene TRBJ1-1; D unclear. The V end was cut by 4 bases, the J end by 3 bases, with 6 bases between. The CDR3 is 11 residues long. The germline gives CDR1 DFQATT, CDR2 SNEGSKA (reference sequence). The CDR3 reads CSATGDTEAFF. The CDR3 DNA follows: TGCAGTGCTACCGGGGACACTGAAGCTTTCTTT.

Concerning this clone itself: Sequence at one end of the junction differs from germline and may be a read error. The rearrangement uses TRBV14 and TRBJ2-1; TRBD1 matches at 8 bases. Looked up from germline, CDR1 is SGHDN and CDR2 is FVKESK. CDR3 length equals 13 residues. This chain's CDR3 is CASSQYMGTGCVF. As DNA, the CDR3 is TGTGCCAGCAGCCAATATATGGGGACAGGCTGTGTCTTC.